Presented here are 10 T cell receptor beta chains from one specimen sequenced in a study of regulatory T cells in long-lasting Graves disease. Time point noted: newly diagnosed GD, antithyroid drugs for less than 3 months. RNA isolated from PBMCs was used to make the TCR library. iRepertoire HTBI primers and Arm-PCR of CDR3 regions built TCR beta libraries. TCRdb fed the multiplex PCR reads into MiXCR, producing one record per CDR3 protein. The sample includes a few hundred thousand distinct CDR3 sequences, around 19% of them seen just once. The same data also contributed to another study, on T cells in Graves' hyperthyroidism and ophthalmopathy.

The specimen comprised peripheral blood mononuclear cells (PBMCs), sampled at new diagnosis, from a patient treated with antithyroid drugs. Every receptor here comes from a woman aged 30 to 39 with Graves disease.

This clonotype has at least ten counts. The V call is TRBV12-3 or TRBV12-4, the J call TRBJ2-3, with TRBD1 matching over 7 bases. Trimming removed 4 bases from V and 1 base from J; junction bases left unmatched: 5. The CDR3 consists of 15 residues. Here the CDR3 DNA reads TGTGCCAGCAGTTACCACGGACAGGGCACAGATACGCAGTATTTT. The encoded protein is CASSYHGQGTDTQYF.

This clonotype was picked up one time. The genes are TRBV2 and TRBJ2-7, with D hard to call. The V gene lost 6 bases and the J gene lost 5 bases, with 17 bases spanning the gap. Germline lookup yields CDR1 SNHLY and CDR2 FYNNEI. CDR3 length: 14 amino acids. The chain's CDR3 is CASSGRGIRNEQYF. The CDR3 bases are TGTGCCAGCAGCGGCCGAGGTATACGGAACGAGCAGTACTTC.

This clonotype has more than one count but fewer than ten. This likely stems from a read error, as it lies one base from a far larger clone. The chain combines TRBV7-2 with TRBJ2-7, with 13 bases identical to TRBD2. V lost 7 bases, J lost 7 bases, and 7 bases stayed unmatched. Germline V lookup: CDR1 SGHTA, CDR2 FQGNSA. The CDR3 extends over 14 amino acids. The CDR3 loop reads CASTLAGGYNEQYF. DNA for the CDR3: TGTGCCAGCACACTAGCGGGGGGGTACAATGAGCAGTACTTC.

This clonotype turned up a few times. The V gene is TRBV6-1, the J gene TRBJ2-5, with 10 bases matching TRBD1. Germline V gene lookup returns CDR1 MNHNS and CDR2 SASEGT. V was pared by 4 bases and J by 5 bases, with 4 bases of the junction left unmatched. This CDR3 has 14 amino acids. Here the CDR3 reads CASSADRGPETQYF. The DNA of the CDR3 is TGTGCCAGCAGTGCCGACAGGGGGCCTGAGACCCAGTACTTC.

This clonotype was picked up many times. The rearrangement links TRBV6-5 to TRBJ1-6, with 8 bases lining up with TRBD1. V lost 0 bases to trimming and J lost 4 bases; unmatched junction nucleotides: 2. CDR1 and CDR2 (germline): MNHEY, SVGAGI. The CDR3 is 16 amino acids. The CDR3 DNA reads as TGTGCCAGCAGTTACTCCGGACAGGGATATAATTCACCCCTCCACTTT. Residues: CASSYSGQGYNSPLHF.

This clonotype was observed many times. The V gene is TRBV20-1, the J gene TRBJ2-7; 10 bases map to TRBD2. J lost 6 bases, V lost 6 bases, and 8 bases had no gene match. Germline V gene lookup returns CDR1 DFQATT and CDR2 SNEGSKA (reference sequence). The CDR3 has 13 amino acids. The CDR3 here is CSALAGGSGEQYF. The CDR3 nucleotides read TGCAGTGCCTTAGCGGGGGGAAGTGGCGAGCAGTACTTC.

Many counts were recorded for this clonotype. CDR3 DNA: TGTGCCAGCAGTTACTCCCCGGACTCCCGCACAGATACGCAGTATTTT. It specifies CASSYSPDSRTDTQYF. The V gene is TRBV6-5, the J gene TRBJ2-3; D possibly corresponds to TRBD2 (5 bases). This CDR3 contains 16 residues. Trimming shortened V by 0 bases and J by 1 base, and 11 bases separated the two germline ends. From germline, CDR1 is MNHEY and CDR2 SVGAGI.

This clonotype was detected ten times or more. The rearrangement joins TRBV7-6 to TRBJ2-5; no clear D gene. CDR3 length equals 13 residues. Trimming pared 1 base from V and 5 bases from J, leaving 8 bases between. Looked up from germline, CDR1 is SGHVS and CDR2 is FNYEAQ. This CDR3 is CASSLGVGETQYF. CDR3 sequence (DNA): TGTGCCAGCAGCTTAGGAGTTGGGGAGACCCAGTACTTC.

This clonotype came up a few times. V and J are TRBV5-8 and TRBJ2-2, with 9 bases aligning to TRBD1. This CDR3 is 17 amino acids long. Germline CDR1 reads SGHTS; CDR2 reads YDEGEE. V was pared by 4 bases and J by 4 bases, with 11 bases of the junction left unmatched. The CDR3 sequence is CASSADRGSSATGELFF. CDR3 sequence (DNA): TGTGCCAGCAGCGCTGACAGGGGGAGTAGCGCCACCGGGGAGCTGTTTTTT.

Turning to this clonotype: This sequence may be a read error, since a much larger clone differs from it by one base. The chain links TRBV11-3 to TRBJ2-5; D is ambiguous. With 5 bases removed from V and 5 bases from J, the gap between germline ends came to 12 bases. This CDR3 is built from 13 residues. Germline loops: CDR1 SGHNT, CDR2 YENEEA. CDR3: CASSLHWTETQYF. The CDR3 DNA is TGTGCCAGCAGCCTACACTGGACGGAGACCCAGTACTTC. The whole variable domain, filled in from reference TRBV11-3 and TRBJ2-5, reads EAGVVQSPRYKIIEKKQPVAFWCNPISGHNTLYWYLQNLGQGPELLIRYENEEAVDDSQLPKDRFSAERLKGVDSTLKIQPAELGDSAVYLCASSLHWTETQYFGPGTRLLVL.